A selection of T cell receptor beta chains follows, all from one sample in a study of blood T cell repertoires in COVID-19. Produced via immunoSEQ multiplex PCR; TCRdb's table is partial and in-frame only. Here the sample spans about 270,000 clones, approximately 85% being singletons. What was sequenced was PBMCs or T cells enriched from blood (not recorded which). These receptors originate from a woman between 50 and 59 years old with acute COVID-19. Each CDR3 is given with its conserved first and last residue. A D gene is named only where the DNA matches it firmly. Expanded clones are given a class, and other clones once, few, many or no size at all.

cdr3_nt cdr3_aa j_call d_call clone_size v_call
TGTGCCAGTTCCATCTCGAGCTCCTACAATGAGCAGTTCTTC CASSISSSYNEQFF TRBJ2-1 NA NA TRBV19
TGCGCCAGCAGAAGAGCGGAGGCCTACGAGCAGTACTTC CASRRAEAYEQYF TRBJ2-7 NA NA TRBV5-1
TGTGCCACCGCTAGCGGGGGCCCTAGCACAGATACGCAGTATTTT CATASGGPSTDTQYF TRBJ2-3 TRBD2 once TRBV10-3
TGTGCCAGCAGCGTCGGGACAATTACTTTTAGGGACACTGAAGCTTTCTTT CASSVGTITFRDTEAFF TRBJ1-1 NA NA TRBV7-9
TGTGCCAGCAGGGTTAGCGGGGGAAACGAGCAGTACTTC CASRVSGGNEQYF TRBJ2-7 TRBD2 NA TRBV7-9
TGTGCCAGCAGCCCCCCGAGCGGGGGGAACTATGGCTACACCTTC CASSPPSGGNYGYTF TRBJ1-2 NA NA TRBV7-9
TGTGCCAGCACCCCTCCCCGGGAATCGAACTATGGCTACACCTTC CASTPPRESNYGYTF TRBJ1-2 NA NA TRBV7-2
TGTGCCATCAGTACCAGGGGTCTCTCACCCCTCCACTTT CAISTRGLSPLHF TRBJ1-6 NA once TRBV10-3
TGTGCCATCAGTGCGGCGCGGAGCGGCACTGAAGCTTTCTTT CAISAARSGTEAFF TRBJ1-1 NA NA TRBV10-3
TGCGCCAGCAGCTCGGGACAGGGGACCTATGGCTACACCTTC CASSSGQGTYGYTF TRBJ1-2 TRBD1 few TRBV5-1
TGTGCCAGCAGCTCGAGCCGGGACAGCAACTACGAGCAGTACTTC CASSSSRDSNYEQYF TRBJ2-7 TRBD1 few TRBV5-4
TGTGCCAGCACGTCCGGGACTATGAACACTGAAGCTTTCTTT CASTSGTMNTEAFF TRBJ1-1 NA NA TRBV7-6
TGTGCCAGCAGGGGACGGACAGCTAACTATGGCTACACCTTC CASRGRTANYGYTF TRBJ1-2 NA few TRBV6-4
TGCGCCAGCAGCTCGGGGTCAGGCTCTGGAAACACCATATATTTT CASSSGSGSGNTIYF TRBJ1-3 NA NA TRBV5-1
TGTGCCAGCAGTCTGGGATCGGGGGAAAAACTGTTTTTT CASSLGSGEKLFF TRBJ1-4 NA few TRBV7-9
TGTGCCAGCACCCTCGGGTTCGGCGGGGAGACCCAGTACTTC CASTLGFGGETQYF TRBJ2-5 NA NA TRBV6-5
TGTGCCAGCAGCCAAGATTCTTCAGGGGGCGCTTACAATGGCTACACCTTC CASSQDSSGGAYNGYTF TRBJ1-2 TRBD1 NA TRBV3-1/TRBV3-2
TGTGCCAGCAGTTACGCGTACGGGACAACTAATGAAAAACTGTTTTTT CASSYAYGTTNEKLFF TRBJ1-4 NA few TRBV6-5
TGTGCCAGCCTCGGTCGCGGGGGGGCCCGATACAATGAGCAGTTCTTC CASLGRGGARYNEQFF TRBJ2-1 TRBD2 once TRBV6-6
TGTGCCAGCAGCCCCCAGGCCCAGGGAAGGGCTGAAGCTTTCTTT CASSPQAQGRAEAFF TRBJ1-1 NA NA TRBV7-2
TGCGCCAGCAGCTTCGCGGCATTTAGTGGCACAGATACGCAGTATTTT CASSFAAFSGTDTQYF TRBJ2-3 NA NA TRBV5-1
TGTGCCACTGGGACAGACACAGATACGCAGTATTTT CATGTDTDTQYF TRBJ2-3 TRBD1 NA TRBV24-1
TGTGCCAGCAGCTCGATAGCGGGGGTTAACACCGGGGAGCTGTTTTTT CASSSIAGVNTGELFF TRBJ2-2 TRBD2 NA TRBV7-3
TGTGCCAGCAGCGTTGGCCCAACAGTAGGTCACGAGCAGTACTTC CASSVGPTVGHEQYF TRBJ2-7 NA NA TRBV9
TGTGCCAGCGGTATGGGGCGGTACGAGCAGTACTTC CASGMGRYEQYF TRBJ2-7 NA NA TRBV6-5
TGTGCCAGCAGCCAAGTTGGGGCGGGGAAGGACACCGGGGAGCTGTTTTTT CASSQVGAGKDTGELFF TRBJ2-2 NA NA TRBV4-2
TGTGCCAGCAGTCCCAGGGTCTCTGAAGCTTTCTTT CASSPRVSEAFF TRBJ1-1 NA NA TRBV11-1
TGTGCCAGTAGTATAAAGACTAGCGGGGTATTAAGTGCAGAGACCCAGTACTTC CASSIKTSGVLSAETQYF TRBJ2-5 TRBD2 NA TRBV19
TGTGCCAGCAGTTTACAGGGCTCCCATCAGCCCCAGCATTTT CASSLQGSHQPQHF TRBJ1-5 NA NA TRBV27
TGTGCCAGCAGTACGGGAGGGGGAGGCGGTGCCTATGGCTACACCTTC CASSTGGGGGAYGYTF TRBJ1-2 NA NA TRBV28
TGTGCCTCACGGATGCAGGGGTCGAACGGGGAGCTGTTTTTT CASRMQGSNGELFF TRBJ2-2 NA NA TRBV10-3
TGTGCCAGCAGCTTAAACAGGGGGAACCTTCCGGGCGAGCAGTACTTC CASSLNRGNLPGEQYF TRBJ2-7 TRBD1 NA TRBV7-2
TGTGCAAGCCGGGGGAGCATAGGGACTAATGAAAAACTGTTTTTT CASRGSIGTNEKLFF TRBJ1-4 NA NA TRBV2
TGTGCCAGCAGTTTATCAGGGGGCGGCGGCTACACCTTC CASSLSGGGGYTF TRBJ1-2 TRBD1 NA TRBV27
TGTGCCTGGAGTGTACGGACAGGGGGCGGCCAGCCCCAGCATTTT CAWSVRTGGGQPQHF TRBJ1-5 TRBD1 NA TRBV30
TGTGCCAGCAGTGAAAGGAGGCAGGTAGGAATCGTCACTGAAGCTTTCTTT CASSERRQVGIVTEAFF TRBJ1-1 NA NA TRBV6-1
TGTGCCAGCTCCCCCACGGGTGGCTATGGCTACACCTTC CASSPTGGYGYTF TRBJ1-2 NA few TRBV7-8
TGTGCCAGCAGTGAAGTCAGGGCATCCTACGAGCAGTACTTC CASSEVRASYEQYF TRBJ2-7 NA NA TRBV2